Listed below are T cell receptor beta chains from one sample, sequenced in a study of T cell repertoires in cytomegalovirus infection. These TCRs are of unknown antigen specificity. TCRdb re-derived calls from the reads in MiXCR, one entry per CDR3 protein. Of 700,000 to 900,000 distinct CDR3 sequences in the sample, under 35% were seen once. This material consisted of cultured CD8+ T cells from PBMCs, taken from culture after CMV antigen stimulation. Receptors were obtained from a human donor in good health (CMV status not recorded). Some clones in this sample may be carry-over from other donors' samples. Each CDR3 is given with its conserved first and last residue. A D gene is named only where the DNA matches it firmly. Rows give clone size only sometimes, using once, few, many, or a class for an expanded clone.

v_call	j_call	d_call	clone_size	cdr3_nt	cdr3_aa
TRBV6-2/TRBV6-3	TRBJ2-2	TRBD1	many	TGTGCCAGCAGTTACAGGGGGCCGGTCACCGGGGAGCTGTTTTTT	CASSYRGPVTGELFF
TRBV7-7	TRBJ2-5	NA	NA	TGTGCTAGCAGCTTCGGGACGCCTTACCAAGAGACCCAGTACTTC	CASSFGTPYQETQYF
TRBV28	TRBJ1-1	NA	few	TGTGCCAGCACCCCCGAAGGGCTGAACACTGAAGCTTTCTTT	CASTPEGLNTEAFF
TRBV19	TRBJ1-2	NA	NA	TGTGCCACAGACAGCTTGAACTATGGCTACACCTTC	CATDSLNYGYTF
TRBV7-9	TRBJ1-4	NA	NA	TGTGCCAGCAGCCCCTACCGAGGAACTAATGAAAAACTGTTTTTT	CASSPYRGTNEKLFF
TRBV12-3/TRBV12-4	TRBJ1-1	NA	few	TGTGCCAGCAGTTTAGAGGGGGTCGGCACTGAAGCTTTCTTT	CASSLEGVGTEAFF
TRBV27	TRBJ2-3	NA	NA	TGTGCCAGCAGTTTTGGGACACCGGGGGTAGATACGCAGTATTTT	CASSFGTPGVDTQYF
TRBV27	TRBJ1-6	NA	NA	TGTGCCAGCAGTTCTCCGGGTAACCGAGGTTCACCCCTCCACTTT	CASSSPGNRGSPLHF
TRBV12-5	TRBJ1-2	TRBD1	NA	TGTGCTAGTGGTTTGTGGGACAGGGCCCACTATGGCTACACCTTC	CASGLWDRAHYGYTF
TRBV6-2/TRBV6-3	TRBJ1-1	NA	NA	TGTGCCAGCAGTTTTTTGGACAGACCGAACACTGAAGCTTTCTTT	CASSFLDRPNTEAFF
TRBV28	TRBJ1-2	NA	few	TGTGCCAGCAGTCTTACTACAGGGTTCTATGGCTACACCTTC	CASSLTTGFYGYTF
TRBV7-8	TRBJ2-6	NA	few	TGTGCCAGCAGCCCAACGACAGGGAAGGGAGGGTCTGGGGCCAACGTCCTGACTTTC	CASSPTTGKGGSGANVLTF
TRBV12-3/TRBV12-4	TRBJ1-1	NA	many	TGTGCCAGCATGCCGGGGGGGCTAATGAACACTGAAGCTTTCTTT	CASMPGGLMNTEAFF
TRBV6-1	TRBJ1-2	TRBD1	few	TGTGCCAGCAGTGACTGGGACAGGGTGCATGGCTACACCTTC	CASSDWDRVHGYTF
TRBV19	TRBJ1-5	NA	NA	TGTGCCAGTAGTTGGGCAGGGGCAAGCAATCAGCCCCAGCATTTT	CASSWAGASNQPQHF
TRBV12-3/TRBV12-4	TRBJ1-1	TRBD1	NA	TGTGCCAGCAGCCCGGACAGGGCCCTTGGAGCTTTCTTT	CASSPDRALGAFF
TRBV9	TRBJ2-1	NA	NA	TGTGCCAGCAGCCCCCGACCATTGACAGTGCCACGGGGGAATGAGCAGTTCTTC	CASSPRPLTVPRGNEQFF
TRBV6-1	TRBJ1-6	TRBD1	many	TGTGCCAGCAGTGAAGCTACAGGGGTTCGGTCACCCCTCCACTTT	CASSEATGVRSPLHF
TRBV4-2	TRBJ1-2	NA	once	TGTGCCAGCAGCCATCCCAGTGGCGATGGTTATTACTATGGCTACACCTTC	CASSHPSGDGYYYGYTF
TRBV20-1	TRBJ1-6	TRBD1	NA	TGCAGTGCTGAGGGACAGGGCAATTCACCCCTCCACTTT	CSAEGQGNSPLHF
TRBV5-5	TRBJ2-2	NA	once	TGTGCCAGCAGCTTCGGGGGCCAGAACACCGGGGAGCTGTTTTTT	CASSFGGQNTGELFF
TRBV5-5	TRBJ1-1	NA	few	TGTGCCAGCAGCGCTGGTGCGCCCTATGGCACTGAAGCTTTCTTT	CASSAGAPYGTEAFF
TRBV13	TRBJ2-1	NA	few	TGTGCCAGCAGCTTAGGGGGGCGTATCAATGAGCAGTTCTTC	CASSLGGRINEQFF
TRBV7-9	TRBJ1-2	NA	few	TGTGCCAGCAGCTTGGAAGGGGAAAATAGGATGATCAACTATGGCTACACCTTC	CASSLEGENRMINYGYTF
TRBV12-3/TRBV12-4	TRBJ2-2	NA	NA	TGTGCCAGCCATTGGACCGGGGAGCTGTTTTTT	CASHWTGELFF
TRBV27	TRBJ1-6	NA	NA	TGTGCCAGCAGTTTATCTTTCGAGGAGAGCTCCTATAATTCACCCCTCCACTTT	CASSLSFEESSYNSPLHF
TRBV7-6	TRBJ2-7	NA	NA	TGTGCCAGCAGCCCCCCCAACGATGTGGGGCAGGCCGGCTACGAGCAGTACTTC	CASSPPNDVGQAGYEQYF
TRBV12-3/TRBV12-4	TRBJ2-2	NA	few	TGTGCCAGCAGTTTAGCTACAGGGTATGCGAACACCGGGGAGCTGTTTTTT	CASSLATGYANTGELFF
TRBV10-3	TRBJ1-1	NA	few	TGTGCCATCAGTGCCCGGACGGTCATGAACACTGAAGCTTTCTTT	CAISARTVMNTEAFF
TRBV28	TRBJ2-1	TRBD2	NA	TGTGCCAGTGGCCCCGGGGGGGGTCTAAACAATGAGCAGTTCTTC	CASGPGGGLNNEQFF
TRBV18	TRBJ1-2	TRBD1	few	TGTGCCAGCTCACGACAGGGCGATTATGGCTACACCTTC	CASSRQGDYGYTF
TRBV6-5	TRBJ1-5	NA	NA	TGTGCCAGCAGTTACGGCTCTCCGAACGCCAGCCCCCAGCATTTT	CASSYGSPNASPQHF
TRBV27	TRBJ1-1	NA	NA	TGTGCCAGCAGTTTATCGGCATCGAACACTGAAGCTTTCTTT	CASSLSASNTEAFF
TRBV7-2	TRBJ2-1	TRBD2	few	TGTGCCAGCAGCGCTACTAGCGGGGGGGCTGGGAATGAGCAGTTCTTC	CASSATSGGAGNEQFF
TRBV6-1	TRBJ1-6	NA	few	TGTGCCAGCAGTGAAACTGCGCTACAGAATTCACCCCTCCACTTT	CASSETALQNSPLHF
TRBV20-1	TRBJ2-5	NA	few	TGCAGTGCTAGCTCCGTTCGGGGTGTGGAGACCCAGTACTTC	CSASSVRGVETQYF
TRBV7-6	TRBJ2-1	NA	many	TGTGCCAGCAGTCCCCCGTGGGCGGGGAGCGACAATGAGCAGTTCTTC	CASSPPWAGSDNEQFF
TRBV27	TRBJ1-2	TRBD1	few	TGTGCCAGCTCTCCAGGGGGTCTTCGCGATGGCTACACCTTC	CASSPGGLRDGYTF
TRBV6-5	TRBJ1-2	NA	many	TGTGCCAGCAGTTACTCGTCAGGCGGCTATGGCTACACCTTC	CASSYSSGGYGYTF
TRBV7-6	TRBJ1-5	NA	few	TGTGCCAGCAGCGCCACGACGGGGGGCTTAAGCAATCAGCCCCAGCATTTT	CASSATTGGLSNQPQHF
TRBV7-3	TRBJ2-5	TRBD2	few	TGTGCCAGCAGCAAACTAGCGGGTGACACACAAGAGACCCAGTACTTC	CASSKLAGDTQETQYF
TRBV5-1	TRBJ2-1	TRBD2	NA	TGCGCCAGCAGCTTACTAGCGGGGGGGACCCTAACCTACAATGAGCAGTTCTTC	CASSLLAGGTLTYNEQFF
TRBV19	TRBJ1-1	TRBD1	few	TGTGCCAGTAGTACCAGACAGGGACCCAGCACTGAAGCTTTCTTT	CASSTRQGPSTEAFF
TRBV27	TRBJ2-5	TRBD1	NA	TGTGCCAGCGGTTTACGGGACAGGGATCAAGAGACCCAGTACTTC	CASGLRDRDQETQYF
TRBV7-2	TRBJ1-4	TRBD1	many	TGTGCCAGCAGCTCCCAGGGGGCTCGAGAAAAACTGTTTTTT	CASSSQGAREKLFF
TRBV6-2/TRBV6-3	TRBJ2-1	TRBD2	few	TGTGCCAGCAGTTCCATCTCAATGAGCGGGGGATTATTCTACAATGAGCAGTTCTTC	CASSSISMSGGLFYNEQFF
TRBV7-9	TRBJ1-1	NA	NA	TGTGCCAGCAGATTTCCCCCCCCTGAAGCTTTTTTT	CASRFPPPEAFF
TRBV7-9	TRBJ2-3	NA	NA	TGTGCCAGCAGCTTTTCCCCCGAGGCAGATACGCAGTATTTT	CASSFSPEADTQYF